The entry that follows covers one TCR beta chain sequence. These data come from a study of blood T cell repertoires in COVID-19. Study-wide background: Sources were T cells, B-cell-depleted T cells, or PBMCs; the material itself was cDNA or gDNA.

The germline gives CDR1 SSHAT, CDR2 FNYEAQ (reference sequence). V was cut by 0 bases and J by 1 base, with 9 bases left in between. The CDR3 consists of 15 residues. Some clones are missing from TCRdb's copy, which holds only in-frame ones; the method was immunoSEQ multiplex PCR. Among 200,000 to 300,000 clones listed, approximately 86% were seen once. Sequences were obtained from peripheral blood. This sequence joins TRBV7-7 and TRBJ2-5; TRBD2 is a possible D gene (6 bases). This TCR was sampled from a man aged 25 to 40 with active or convalescent COVID-19. The CDR3 sequence is CASSLAGGFQETQYF. The CDR3 DNA reads as TGTGCCAGCAGCTTAGCGGGGGGTTTCCAAGAGACCCAGTACTTC.